The clone carrying this TCR beta chain has a handful of counts. What it binds is not known. This beta chain is a stray sequence in a library constructed for alpha chains; its clone size is not meaningful. Germline V gene sequence: CDR1 ENHRY, CDR2 SYGVKD. The CDR3 runs 15 residues. V lost 4 bases, J lost 7 bases, and 10 bases stayed unmatched. This sample is drawn from a study of spatial heterogeneity in lung cancer. MiXCR was run by TCRdb on the 5' RACE reads, yielding one entry per CDR3 protein. The table records under 4,000 distinct CDR3 sequences, over 25% of them present only once. Notes on the study in general: Blood showed ubiquitous tumor TCRs more often at resection than at routine follow-up.

Described time point: sample taken at primary tumor resection. Frozen PBMC, nontumor lung or tumor provided whole RNA, which was sequenced unsorted. The receptor was derived from a female donor with early-stage non-small cell lung cancer. The V and J genes are TRBV10-3 and TRBJ2-4; TRBD1 matches at 7 bases. The material sequenced was PBMCs, taken at surgery. CDR3 in DNA: TGTGCCATCAGTGGGGAACAGGGGATCGGTAACATTCAGTACTTC. It yields the protein CAISGEQGIGNIQYF.